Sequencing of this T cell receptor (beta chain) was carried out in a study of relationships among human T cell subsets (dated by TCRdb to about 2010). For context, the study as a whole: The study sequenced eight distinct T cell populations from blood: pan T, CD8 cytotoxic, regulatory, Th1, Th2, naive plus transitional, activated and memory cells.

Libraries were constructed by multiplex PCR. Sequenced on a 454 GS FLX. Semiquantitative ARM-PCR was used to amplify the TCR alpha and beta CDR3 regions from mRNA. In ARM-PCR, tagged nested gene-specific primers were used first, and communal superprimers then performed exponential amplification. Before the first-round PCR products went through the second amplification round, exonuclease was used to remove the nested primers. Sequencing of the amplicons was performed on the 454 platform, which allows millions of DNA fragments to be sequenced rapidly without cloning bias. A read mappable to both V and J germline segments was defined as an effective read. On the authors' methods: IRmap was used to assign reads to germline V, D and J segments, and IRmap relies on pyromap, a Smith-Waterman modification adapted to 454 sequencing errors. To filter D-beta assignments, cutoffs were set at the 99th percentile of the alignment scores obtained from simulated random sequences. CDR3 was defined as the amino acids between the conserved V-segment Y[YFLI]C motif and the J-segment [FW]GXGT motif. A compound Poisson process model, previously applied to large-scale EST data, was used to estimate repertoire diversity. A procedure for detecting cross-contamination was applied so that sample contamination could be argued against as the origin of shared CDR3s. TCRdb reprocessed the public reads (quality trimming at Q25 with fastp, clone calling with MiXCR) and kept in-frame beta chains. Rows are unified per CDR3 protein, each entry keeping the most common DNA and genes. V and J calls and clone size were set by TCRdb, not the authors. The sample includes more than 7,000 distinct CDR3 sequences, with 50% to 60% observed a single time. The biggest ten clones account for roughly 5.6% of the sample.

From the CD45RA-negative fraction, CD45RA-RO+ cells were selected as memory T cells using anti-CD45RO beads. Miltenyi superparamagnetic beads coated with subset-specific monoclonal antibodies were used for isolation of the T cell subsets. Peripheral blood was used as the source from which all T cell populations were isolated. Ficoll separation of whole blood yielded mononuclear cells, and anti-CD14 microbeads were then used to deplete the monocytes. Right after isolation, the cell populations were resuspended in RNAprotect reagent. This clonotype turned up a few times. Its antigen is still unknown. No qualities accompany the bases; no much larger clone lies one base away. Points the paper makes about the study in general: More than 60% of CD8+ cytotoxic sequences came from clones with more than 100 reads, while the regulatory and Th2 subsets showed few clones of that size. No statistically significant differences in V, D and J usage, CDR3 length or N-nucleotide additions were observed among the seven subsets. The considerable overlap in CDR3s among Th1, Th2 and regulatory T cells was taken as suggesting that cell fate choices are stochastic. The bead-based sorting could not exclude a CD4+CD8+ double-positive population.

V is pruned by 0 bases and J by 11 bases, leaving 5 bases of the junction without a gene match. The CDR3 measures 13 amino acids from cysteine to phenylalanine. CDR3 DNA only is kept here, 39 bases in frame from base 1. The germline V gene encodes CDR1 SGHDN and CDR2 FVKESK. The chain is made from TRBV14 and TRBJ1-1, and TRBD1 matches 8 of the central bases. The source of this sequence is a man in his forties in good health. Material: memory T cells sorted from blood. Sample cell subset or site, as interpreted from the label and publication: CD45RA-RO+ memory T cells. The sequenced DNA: TGTGCCAGCAGCCAAGAAGGGACAGGCTCCGCTTTCTTT. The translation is CASSQEGTGSAFF.